The clone carrying this T cell receptor beta chain showed up many times. The junction departs from the called germline gene at one end, perhaps through a read error. The entry originates in a study of blood T cells in healthy people across ages. Sample-barcoded 5' priming and a J-beta primer mix drove a second PCR of roughly 7 to 11 cycles. TCRdb reanalysed the 5' RACE reads using MiXCR and keeps one entry per CDR3 protein. The table has some 1,500,000 distinct CDR3 sequences, roughly 43% seen once; the top ten hold about 4%. The TCR comes from a woman aged 18-29 years in good health. Input material: blood.

The CDR3 region has the DNA TGCGCCAGCAGCCAAGTTGCAGATACGCAGTATTTT. Its protein product is CASSQVADTQYF. The chain joins TRBV3-1 to TRBJ2-3, with D uncertain. There are 12 residues in the CDR3. CDR1 is LGHDT, CDR2 YNNKEL, per germline (reference sequence).